The 23 T cell receptor beta chains in this list originate from one sample, sequenced in a study of T-cell memory formation after mild COVID-19. In TCRdb, the 5' RACE reads were re-called with MiXCR into one record per CDR3 protein. Of about 320,000 distinct CDR3 sequences detected, over 11% appear once; the ten largest clones hold 20% to 25%. Sample: PBMCs or a T cell subset sorted from them (not recorded which). These receptors were obtained from a man aged 18 to 30 who had mild COVID-19 (a few samples of this study predate the infection). Cell type and time point are not known.

J is TRBJ1-5 and V is TRBV20-1, with no clear D. The ends were cut back, 3 bases at V and 5 bases at J, with 8 bases in the middle. CDR1 is DFQATT, CDR2 SNEGSKA, per germline (reference sequence). The CDR3 is 12 residues long. CDR3 DNA sequence: TGCAGTGCTAGTAGGACGGATCAGCCCCAGCATTTT. Translation gives CSASRTDQPQHF.

In its sample, this clonotype was seen many times. The chain carries TRBV21-1 and TRBJ2-2; the D call in the table, TRBD1, was not verified against the DNA. TRBV21-1 is termed a pseudogene. This CDR3 is built from 16 residues. DNA of the CDR3: TGTGCCAGCAGCACCAGGGACAGGGGGGCCACCGGGGAGCTGTTTTTT. Protein product: CASSTRDRGATGELFF.

The chain employs TRBV6-5 and TRBJ2-5; D possibly corresponds to TRBD2 (6 bases). The CDR3 is 13 residues long. Looked up from germline, CDR1 is MNHEY and CDR2 is SVGAGI. The germline V and J ends were trimmed by 2 bases and 7 bases, with 11 bases remaining between them. DNA for the CDR3: TGTGCCAGCAGTTACCGGAGGGAGACGACCCAGTACTTC. This translates into CASSYRRETTQYF.

This clonotype showed up many times. V usage is TRBV12-3 or TRBV12-4 and J usage is TRBJ2-2; tentative D call: TRBD1 (5 bases). V lost 3 bases, J lost 0 bases, and 8 bases lay in between. The CDR3 length is 15 residues. The CDR3 DNA is TGTGCCAGCAGTTTTCTGGGGCCGAACACCGGGGAGCTGTTTTTT. Protein sequence: CASSFLGPNTGELFF.

This chain joins TRBV6-2 or TRBV6-3 and TRBJ1-2, with 10 bases matching TRBD1. The junction had 20 bases not matched to a gene; V was cut back by 6 bases and J by 7 bases. Germline CDR1 is MNHEY and CDR2 is SVGEGT. CDR3 length: 18 amino acids. The CDR3 spells CASSPFRRDRGLSVGYTF. The CDR3 nucleotides read TGTGCCAGCAGCCCCTTTCGTCGGGACAGGGGTCTATCTGTTGGCTACACCTTC.

This chain joins TRBV3-1 and TRBJ2-7; D perhaps matches TRBD1 (6 bases). This CDR3 region has 11 residues. Trimming stripped 6 bases from V and 6 bases from J, with 9 bases between. Germline values: CDR1 LGHDT, CDR2 YNNKEL (reference sequence). The CDR3 DNA sequence: TGTGCCAGCAGGGGGGCATCCGAGCAGTACGTC. Its translation is CASRGASEQYV.

This clonotype was seen a few times. V and J are TRBV5-4 and TRBJ2-2, with 10 nucleotides matching TRBD2. Germline loops: CDR1 SGHNT, CDR2 YYREEE (reference sequence). Losses at the gene ends were 4 bases for V and 2 bases for J; bases not matched to a gene: 5. The CDR3 is made up of 16 amino acids. CDR3 residues: CASSTGLATNTGELFF. CDR3 DNA: TGTGCCAGCAGCACGGGACTAGCGACAAACACCGGGGAGCTGTTTTTT.

In its sample, this clonotype was seen a few times. The chain joins TRBV11-2 to TRBJ1-2, with no clear D. Trimming stripped 6 bases from V and 0 bases from J, with 17 bases between. Germline lookup yields CDR1 SGHAT and CDR2 FQNNGV. The CDR3 loop spans 16 amino acids. DNA of the CDR3: TGTGCCAGCAGACGTACCCAAAGAGGGCCTAACTATGGCTACACCTTC. Translation gives CASRRTQRGPNYGYTF.

The J gene is TRBJ1-2, the V gene TRBV5-4, with D perhaps matching TRBD1 (5 bases). The CDR3 runs to 14 residues. Germline lookup yields CDR1 SGHNT and CDR2 YYREEE (reference sequence). Trimming stripped 0 bases from V and 4 bases from J, with 10 bases between. The CDR3 DNA reads TGTGCCAGCAGCTTGGATCCGGGGGGCTATGGCTACACCTTC. Encoded protein: CASSLDPGGYGYTF.

The chain has TRBV5-1 and TRBJ1-1, with D maybe TRBD1 (6 bases). Trimming stripped 4 bases from V and 5 bases from J, with 21 bases between. CDR3 length equals 16 residues. Germline V gene data show CDR1 as SGHRS and CDR2 as YFSETQ. In nucleotides, the CDR3 is TGCGCCAGCAGCCTGCAGCCCCAACAGGGCGGGACTGAAGCTTTCTTT. Translating it yields CASSLQPQQGGTEAFF.

The chain couples TRBV12-3 or TRBV12-4 to TRBJ1-2; weak D call: TRBD1 (6 bases). Trimming shortened V by 7 bases and J by 4 bases, and 16 bases separated the two germline ends. The length of the CDR3 is 14 residues. In DNA form, the CDR3 reads TGTGCCAGCACCCTTGGGGGGGCCGGCTATGGCTACACCTTC. Its protein is CASTLGGAGYGYTF.

The CDR3 region is CASSLGAGAYEQYF. The CDR3 nucleotides are TGTGCCAGCAGCTTAGGGGCAGGCGCGTACGAGCAGTACTTC. The V call is TRBV7-3, the J call TRBJ2-7, with D possibly TRBD1 on 5 matching bases. Germline CDR1 SGHTA, CDR2 FQGTGA. CDR3 length: 14 amino acids. V was shortened by 2 bases and J by 4 bases, with 12 bases between the two germline ends.

The chain has TRBV10-3 and TRBJ1-6; D is undetermined. V lost 5 bases, J lost 4 bases, and 18 bases lay in between. Germline V gives CDR1 ENHRY, CDR2 SYGVKD. The CDR3 contains 17 residues. The CDR3 DNA sequence: TGTGCCATCAGTACCGGGCAGACCGCATCTTATAATTCACCCCTCCACTTT. It is translated as CAISTGQTASYNSPLHF.

This clonotype has a handful of counts. The CDR3: CASSHSGEDTQYF. The CDR3 nucleotides are TGTGCCAGCAGCCATTCGGGAGAAGATACGCAGTATTTT. The chain couples TRBV4-2 to TRBJ2-3; D is perhaps TRBD2 (6 bases). The CDR3 loop spans 13 amino acids. Germline CDR1 is LGHNA and CDR2 is YNFKEQ. The germline V and J ends were trimmed by 3 bases and 5 bases, with 9 bases remaining between them.

The genes are TRBV6-1 and TRBJ2-3; 11 positions match TRBD2. This CDR3 has 15 amino acids. Germline CDR1 reads MNHNS; CDR2 reads SASEGT. Losses at the gene ends were 7 bases for V and 5 bases for J; bases not matched to a gene: 8. The CDR3, as DNA: TGTGCCAGCAATGGTTTAGCGGGGGGGCTAGATACGCAGTATTTT. This translates into CASNGLAGGLDTQYF.

V is TRBV7-2 and J is TRBJ1-4, with 7 nucleotides matching TRBD1. The CDR3 has 14 amino acids. Per the germline V gene, CDR1 is SGHTA and CDR2 is FQGNSA. Losses at the gene ends were 4 bases for V and 4 bases for J; bases not matched to a gene: 3. Here the CDR3 DNA reads TGTGCCAGCAGCTGGGACAGAAATAATGAAAAACTGTTTTTT. The encoded protein is CASSWDRNNEKLFF.

The rearrangement joins TRBV9 to TRBJ2-3, with D perhaps matching TRBD2 (7 bases). Trimming left V 0 bases short and J 9 bases short, with 20 bases between. The CDR3 is 16 residues long. Germline values: CDR1 SGDLS, CDR2 YYNGEE. The CDR3 spells CASSVGSGGRSGTQYF. CDR3 bases: TGTGCCAGCAGCGTAGGTTCCGGGGGGCGATCCGGGACGCAGTATTTT.

The chain combines TRBV24-1 with TRBJ1-1, with 9 bases matching TRBD1. After removal of 12 bases from V and 4 bases from J, the junction contained 14 bases not matched to a gene. CDR3 length: 15 amino acids. The V gene's germline CDR1 is KGHDR and CDR2 SFDVKD. The CDR3, as DNA: TGTGCCCCCCGGGGACAGGGTTCTGTGTGCACTGAAGCTTTCTTT. Its protein is CAPRGQGSVCTEAFF.

This clonotype was seen a handful of times. The chain uses TRBV2 and TRBJ1-2; the D gene is possibly TRBD1 (5 bases). V was trimmed by 0 bases and J by 6 bases, leaving 11 bases between them. The CDR3 is made up of 14 amino acids. The germline gives CDR1 SNHLY, CDR2 FYNNEI. The CDR3 region has the DNA TGTGCCAGCAGTGAAGCGTCAGGGAAGGATGGCTACACCTTC. This translates into CASSEASGKDGYTF. Drawing the rest from reference TRBV2 and TRBJ1-2, the complete variable domain is EPEVTQTPSHQVTQMGQEVILRCVPISNHLYFYWYRQILGQKVEFLVSFYNNEISEKSEIFDDQFSVERPDGSNFTLKIRSTKLEDSAMYFCASSEASGKDGYTFGSGTRLTVV.

This clonotype came up many times. The CDR3 protein is CAWSVPEGEVNEQFF. As DNA, the CDR3 is TGTGCCTGGAGTGTACCCGAGGGGGAGGTGAATGAGCAGTTCTTC. The chain couples TRBV30 to TRBJ2-1, with D tentatively TRBD1 or TRBD2 (6 bases each). Germline CDR1 is GTSNPN and CDR2 is SVGIG (reference sequence). V was trimmed by 0 bases and J by 7 bases, leaving 16 bases between them. The CDR3 spans 15 residues.

The chain has TRBV7-9 and TRBJ2-2; D may be TRBD1 (5 bases). The CDR3 is made up of 14 amino acids. CDR1 SEHNR and CDR2 FQNEAQ come from the germline V gene (reference sequence). Trimming left V 2 bases short and J 6 bases short, with 10 bases between. The CDR3 is CASSLYQGPGELFF. The CDR3 nucleotides read TGTGCCAGCAGCTTATACCAGGGCCCCGGGGAGCTGTTTTTT.

V is TRBV20-1 and J is TRBJ1-2; D perhaps matches TRBD1 (5 bases). The CDR3 runs 17 residues. Trimming removed 0 bases from V and 0 bases from J, with 17 bases in between. Germline loops: CDR1 DFQATT, CDR2 SNEGSKA (reference sequence). The CDR3, as DNA: TGCAGTGCTAGAGATCGTCAGGAGGGGATGGCTAACTATGGCTACACCTTC. Translating gives CSARDRQEGMANYGYTF.

This clonotype was observed many times. This chain connects TRBV20-1 to TRBJ2-7; D gene uncertain. Germline V CDR1 and CDR2: DFQATT, SNEGSKA (reference sequence). V was trimmed by 6 bases and J by 2 bases, leaving 14 bases between them. CDR3 length equals 13 residues. DNA for the CDR3: TGCAGTGCCCTCGGCAGAGCTGCCTACGAGCAGTACTTC. Its translation is CSALGRAAYEQYF.